The present entry profiles one T cell receptor beta chain with its context. Its specificity is not known. The data were taken from a study of cytomegalovirus exposure and HLA in healthy donors. The table came from immunoSEQ multiplex PCR; TCRdb's copy has only in-frame clones and leaves some out. The sample records some 170,000 clones, more than 75% being singletons. Study outcomes and limitations: The tendency of first-cohort TCR clusters to co-occur in the 130 or so validation repertoires was identified by a subsequent analysis. The classifier reportedly diagnosed cytomegalovirus status with high sensitivity and specificity.

Sequencing was carried out using PBMCs. The clonotype originates from a woman between 25 and 40 years old in good health and CMV-seronegative.

This chain's CDR3 is CASSLDGETQYF. The CDR3 bases are TGCGCCAGCAGCTTGGACGGAGAGACCCAGTACTTC. The chain links TRBV5-1 to TRBJ2-5; D gene unclear. The CDR3 sequence is 12 residues long. V lost 0 bases to trimming and J lost 4 bases, with 4 bases between them. Germline V gene data show CDR1 as SGHRS and CDR2 as YFSETQ.